A selection of T cell receptor beta chains follows, all from one sample in a study of shared clonotypes between healthy human individuals. Measured with immunoSEQ multiplex PCR; TCRdb has only the in-frame clones, and not every one. The table has hundreds of thousands of clones, almost 97% seen once; the top ten hold approximately 0.06%. Source material: naive CD4+ T cells sorted from blood. The receptors shown here come from a woman aged 30 to 39 in good health. CDR3s include the opening cysteine and the closing phenylalanine or tryptophan. Each record gives: J gene, V gene, D gene, clone size, CDR3 protein, CDR3 DNA. The D gene is left open where the match is weak. Clone size is given for some rows only: seen once, a few or many times, or a class if the clone is expanded.

j_call: TRBJ2-7
v_call: TRBV5-1
d_call: TRBD1
clone_size: .
cdr3_aa: CASSPGQGATFEQYF
cdr3_nt: TGCGCCAGCAGCCCGGGACAGGGGGCGACTTTCGAGCAGTACTTC

j_call: TRBJ2-2
v_call: TRBV2
d_call: TRBD2
clone_size: once
cdr3_aa: CASSRLAGGPNTGELFF
cdr3_nt: TGTGCCAGCAGTAGACTAGCGGGAGGCCCGAACACCGGGGAGCTGTTTTTT

j_call: TRBJ1-1
v_call: TRBV11-2
d_call: TRBD1
clone_size: .
cdr3_aa: CASSLDTGEGTEAFF
cdr3_nt: TGTGCCAGCAGCTTAGACACAGGGGAGGGCACTGAAGCTTTCTTT

j_call: TRBJ2-1
v_call: TRBV18
d_call: TRBD1
clone_size: .
cdr3_aa: CASSPRDRALGNEQFF
cdr3_nt: TGTGCCAGCTCACCTCGGGACAGGGCGTTAGGCAATGAGCAGTTCTTC

j_call: TRBJ2-1
v_call: TRBV19
d_call: TRBD2
clone_size: .
cdr3_aa: CASSIGQRSGRGNEQFF
cdr3_nt: TGTGCCAGTAGTATAGGGCAACGGAGCGGGAGGGGGAATGAGCAGTTCTTC

j_call: TRBJ2-7
v_call: TRBV5-4
d_call: TRBD2
clone_size: once
cdr3_aa: CASSEGLAAGYEQYF
cdr3_nt: TGTGCCAGCAGCGAGGGACTAGCCGCCGGCTACGAGCAGTACTTC

j_call: TRBJ2-7
v_call: TRBV28
d_call: TRBD2
clone_size: .
cdr3_aa: CASSLQGLAENYEQYF
cdr3_nt: TGTGCCAGCAGCCTACAGGGACTAGCGGAAAACTACGAGCAGTACTTC

j_call: TRBJ2-7
v_call: TRBV28
d_call: .
clone_size: .
cdr3_aa: CASRGPGEQYF
cdr3_nt: TGTGCCAGCAGGGGCCCGGGCGAGCAGTACTTC

j_call: TRBJ1-2
v_call: TRBV18
d_call: TRBD1
clone_size: .
cdr3_aa: CASSAPPTGTHYGYTF
cdr3_nt: TGTGCCAGCTCAGCCCCTCCGACAGGGACTCACTATGGCTACACCTTC

j_call: TRBJ2-1
v_call: TRBV9
d_call: TRBD2
clone_size: .
cdr3_aa: CASSVSSGPYNEQFF
cdr3_nt: TGTGCCAGCAGCGTCTCTAGCGGTCCCTACAATGAGCAGTTCTTC

j_call: TRBJ2-7
v_call: TRBV30
d_call: TRBD1
clone_size: .
cdr3_aa: CAWSQDRAYEQYF
cdr3_nt: TGTGCCTGGAGCCAGGACAGGGCCTACGAGCAGTACTTC

j_call: TRBJ1-6
v_call: TRBV15
d_call: .
clone_size: .
cdr3_aa: CATSRDYYSPLHF
cdr3_nt: TGTGCCACCAGCAGAGATTATTATTCACCCCTCCACTTT

j_call: TRBJ1-1
v_call: TRBV6-1
d_call: TRBD1
clone_size: once
cdr3_aa: CASSAHRGPVSLIGAFF
cdr3_nt: TGTGCCAGCAGTGCGCACAGGGGGCCGGTGTCGTTGATTGGAGCTTTCTTT

j_call: TRBJ2-7
v_call: TRBV5-1
d_call: TRBD1
clone_size: .
cdr3_aa: CASSYTYRGTYEQYF
cdr3_nt: TGCGCCAGCAGCTATACTTACAGGGGTACCTACGAGCAGTACTTC

j_call: TRBJ1-5
v_call: TRBV6-1
d_call: TRBD1
clone_size: .
cdr3_aa: CASRRDRAQPQHF
cdr3_nt: TGTGCCAGCCGCCGGGACAGGGCCCAGCCCCAGCATTTT

j_call: TRBJ2-7
v_call: TRBV5-6
d_call: .
clone_size: .
cdr3_aa: CASSQGQPTYEQYF
cdr3_nt: TGTGCCAGCAGTCAAGGACAGCCGACCTACGAGCAGTACTTC

j_call: TRBJ2-7
v_call: TRBV28
d_call: .
clone_size: .
cdr3_aa: CASSFLAYEQYF
cdr3_nt: TGTGCCAGCAGTTTCCTGGCCTACGAGCAGTACTTC

j_call: TRBJ1-6
v_call: TRBV29-1
d_call: .
clone_size: .
cdr3_aa: CSVSYAEGGSPLHF
cdr3_nt: TGCAGCGTTTCGTATGCAGAGGGCGGCTCACCCCTCCACTTT

j_call: TRBJ1-3
v_call: TRBV12-5
d_call: .
clone_size: .
cdr3_aa: CASGLSGTGNTIYF
cdr3_nt: TGTGCTAGTGGTTTGTCTGGGACTGGAAACACCATATATTTT

j_call: TRBJ2-3
v_call: TRBV19
d_call: .
clone_size: once
cdr3_aa: CASTAEDTQYF
cdr3_nt: TGTGCCTCCACGGCGGAGGATACGCAGTATTTT

j_call: TRBJ2-7
v_call: TRBV18
d_call: TRBD1
clone_size: .
cdr3_aa: CASSPGQGHLGQYF
cdr3_nt: TGTGCCAGCTCCCCGGGACAGGGGCACCTCGGGCAGTACTTC

j_call: TRBJ2-3
v_call: TRBV5-1
d_call: .
clone_size: .
cdr3_aa: CASSLVAGASDTQYF
cdr3_nt: TGCGCCAGCAGCTTGGTGGCAGGGGCCTCAGATACGCAGTATTTT

j_call: TRBJ2-6
v_call: TRBV28
d_call: .
clone_size: .
cdr3_aa: CASSTGLSGANVLTF
cdr3_nt: TGTGCCAGCAGTACAGGGTTGTCTGGGGCCAACGTCCTGACTTTC

j_call: TRBJ1-1
v_call: TRBV5-1
d_call: TRBD1
clone_size: .
cdr3_aa: CASSLDPDRGHMNTEAFF
cdr3_nt: TGCGCCAGCAGCTTGGATCCGGACAGGGGACATATGAACACTGAAGCTTTCTTT

j_call: TRBJ1-5
v_call: TRBV27
d_call: TRBD1
clone_size: .
cdr3_aa: CASSAGQGTPYQPQHF
cdr3_nt: TGTGCCAGCAGCGCGGGACAGGGGACCCCCTATCAGCCCCAGCATTTT

j_call: TRBJ1-2
v_call: TRBV28
d_call: .
clone_size: .
cdr3_aa: CATTGTPLSNYGYTF
cdr3_nt: TGTGCTACAACCGGGACACCGCTGTCCAACTATGGCTACACCTTC

j_call: TRBJ2-7
v_call: TRBV2
d_call: .
clone_size: .
cdr3_aa: CASSGASYEQYF
cdr3_nt: TGTGCCAGCTCCGGCGCCAGCTACGAGCAGTACTTC

j_call: TRBJ2-1
v_call: TRBV27
d_call: TRBD2
clone_size: .
cdr3_aa: CASSTRAAGGPYNEQFF
cdr3_nt: TGTGCCAGCAGTACCCGAGCTGCGGGAGGCCCCTACAATGAGCAGTTCTTC

j_call: TRBJ1-2
v_call: TRBV11-3
d_call: .
clone_size: .
cdr3_aa: CASSSGEDGYGYTF
cdr3_nt: TGTGCCAGCAGCTCGGGGGAGGACGGGTATGGCTACACCTTC

j_call: TRBJ2-1
v_call: TRBV11-3
d_call: .
clone_size: .
cdr3_aa: CASSSPYLNEQFF
cdr3_nt: TGTGCCAGCAGCTCACCCTACCTCAATGAGCAGTTCTTC

j_call: TRBJ2-7
v_call: TRBV18
d_call: TRBD1
clone_size: .
cdr3_aa: CASSPRTGRYEQYF
cdr3_nt: TGTGCCAGCTCACCAAGGACAGGGAGGTACGAGCAGTACTTC

j_call: TRBJ2-3
v_call: TRBV5-5
d_call: TRBD2
clone_size: .
cdr3_aa: CASSLGLGTSGTDTQYF
cdr3_nt: TGTGCCAGCAGCTTGGGCCTCGGGACTAGCGGCACAGATACGCAGTATTTT

j_call: TRBJ2-3
v_call: TRBV9
d_call: TRBD2
clone_size: .
cdr3_aa: CASSSLAGGGTDTQYF
cdr3_nt: TGTGCCAGCAGCTCGCTAGCGGGAGGGGGCACAGATACGCAGTATTTT

j_call: TRBJ2-3
v_call: TRBV5-4
d_call: .
clone_size: .
cdr3_aa: CASSTHSGDTQYF
cdr3_nt: TGTGCCAGCAGCACCCACAGCGGAGATACGCAGTATTTT

j_call: TRBJ1-1
v_call: TRBV7-2
d_call: .
clone_size: .
cdr3_aa: CASSSLGQRAFF
cdr3_nt: TGTGCCAGCAGCTCTCTAGGACAGCGAGCTTTCTTT

j_call: TRBJ2-7
v_call: TRBV7-9
d_call: TRBD2
clone_size: .
cdr3_aa: CASSLVGGRGSYEQYF
cdr3_nt: TGTGCCAGCAGCTTAGTCGGCGGGAGAGGGTCCTACGAGCAGTACTTC

j_call: TRBJ2-7
v_call: TRBV13
d_call: TRBD2
clone_size: .
cdr3_aa: CASSLRLAGTYEQYF
cdr3_nt: TGTGCCAGCAGCTTGAGGCTAGCGGGTACCTACGAGCAGTACTTC

j_call: TRBJ2-7
v_call: TRBV6-5
d_call: .
clone_size: .
cdr3_aa: CASSYSGGVTYEQYF
cdr3_nt: TGTGCCAGCAGTTACTCGGGCGGGGTCACCTACGAGCAGTACTTC

j_call: TRBJ2-3
v_call: TRBV27
d_call: .
clone_size: .
cdr3_aa: CASSNRGPVTDTQYF
cdr3_nt: TGTGCCAGCAGCAATAGGGGACCGGTCACAGATACGCAGTATTTT

j_call: TRBJ2-1
v_call: TRBV7-9
d_call: TRBD2
clone_size: .
cdr3_aa: CASSERLAGDNEQFF
cdr3_nt: TGTGCCAGCAGCGAAAGACTAGCGGGAGACAATGAGCAGTTCTTC

j_call: TRBJ2-3
v_call: TRBV11-2
d_call: .
clone_size: .
cdr3_aa: CASSAPTPGRPTDTQYF
cdr3_nt: TGTGCCAGCAGCGCACCCACCCCCGGCCGCCCCACAGATACGCAGTATTTT

j_call: TRBJ2-7
v_call: TRBV5-1
d_call: TRBD1
clone_size: .
cdr3_aa: CASSLARMRTGGNEQYF
cdr3_nt: TGCGCCAGCAGCTTGGCGAGGATGAGGACAGGGGGAAACGAGCAGTACTTC

j_call: TRBJ1-4
v_call: TRBV4-1
d_call: TRBD1
clone_size: .
cdr3_aa: CASSAPGTGDRKLFF
cdr3_nt: TGCGCCAGCAGCGCCCCAGGGACAGGGGACCGAAAACTGTTTTTT

j_call: TRBJ2-7
v_call: TRBV11-2
d_call: .
clone_size: .
cdr3_aa: CASSLMLWQGAVYEQYF
cdr3_nt: TGTGCCAGCAGCTTAATGCTGTGGCAGGGTGCCGTTTACGAGCAGTACTTC

j_call: TRBJ2-5
v_call: TRBV5-5
d_call: TRBD1
clone_size: .
cdr3_aa: CASSSTGVGETQYF
cdr3_nt: TGTGCCAGCAGCTCAACAGGGGTAGGGGAGACCCAGTACTTC

j_call: TRBJ1-4
v_call: TRBV30
d_call: .
clone_size: .
cdr3_aa: CAWDRTGNEKLFF
cdr3_nt: TGTGCCTGGGATAGGACGGGAAATGAAAAACTGTTTTTT

j_call: TRBJ1-2
v_call: TRBV10-3
d_call: TRBD1
clone_size: once
cdr3_aa: CAISVLRSGTGGPYGYTF
cdr3_nt: TGTGCCATCAGTGTACTGCGTTCTGGGACAGGGGGCCCGTATGGCTACACCTTC